The sequence of this TCR beta chain was determined in a study of OX40 agonist ivuxolimab in advanced cancers. Study details: Those enrolled were approximately 83% male, with a mean age of 60 years and ages from 23 to 79. Treatment received earlier with anti-PD-1, anti-PD-L1 or anti-CTLA-4 agents was allowed, and over 35% had some.

A history of autoimmune disease or systemic immunosuppression excluded patients. Sequencing used immunoSEQ multiplex PCR; TCRdb keeps in-frame clones, though not all of them. This table holds 80,000 or so clones, 85% to 90% found once. The CDR3 loop spans 15 amino acids. With 6 bases clipped from V and 4 bases from J, the junction kept 8 bases outside the gene matches. CDR1 is MDHEN, CDR2 SYDVKM, per germline. Sequenced here: CD4+ or CD8+ T cells sorted from blood, sampled in a trial of the OX40 agonist ivuxolimab. This clonotype originated in an adult with an advanced solid tumor such as melanoma, head and neck, liver or kidney cancer. This sequence joins TRBV28 and TRBJ2-5, with 10 bases identical to TRBD2. Here the CDR3 reads CASRASGRAGETQYF. Here the CDR3 DNA reads TGTGCCAGCAGGGCCAGCGGGAGGGCCGGAGAGACCCAGTACTTC.